One sample yielded the 27 T cell receptor beta chains listed below, sequenced in a study of PD-1 blockade in classical Hodgkin lymphoma. TCRdb's table, derived via immunoSEQ multiplex PCR, lists solely in-frame clones and lacks some. Among approximately 6,700 clones listed, roughly three quarters were seen once. Each patient relapsed following autologous stem cell transplantation, and prior brentuximab vedotin exposure differed. The specimen comprised peripheral blood mononuclear cells (PBMCs), sampled before the second cycle of nivolumab. These receptors were collected from a human donor with classical Hodgkin lymphoma.

The chain uses TRBV5-5 and TRBJ2-7; D unclear. Germline V lookup: CDR1 SGHKS, CDR2 YYEKEE (reference sequence). The CDR3 consists of 13 residues. Trimming removed 4 bases from V and 1 base from J, with 9 bases in between. CDR3 sequence reads: CASSITYSYEQYF. Written as DNA, the CDR3 is TGTGCCAGCAGCATAACGTATTCCTACGAGCAGTACTTC.

The rearrangement joins TRBV5-6 to TRBJ1-2; D call uncertain. Germline V gene lookup returns CDR1 SGHDT and CDR2 YYEEEE. V was cut by 6 bases and J by 1 base, with 10 bases left in between. The CDR3 sequence is 13 residues long. The CDR3 here is CASTIDRNYGYTF. The CDR3 DNA follows: TGTGCCAGCACCATAGACCGTAACTATGGCTACACCTTC.

This clone has a single count. The CDR3 DNA is TGCGCCAGCAGCCAAAACAGGGCCCAAGAGACCCAGTACTTC. Protein sequence: CASSQNRAQETQYF. The rearrangement joins TRBV4-3 to TRBJ2-5, with D possibly being TRBD1 (6 bases). V gave up 2 bases and J gave up 1 base, with 8 bases separating them. There are 14 residues in the CDR3. In germline, CDR1 is LGHNA, CDR2 YSLEER.

There are a few counts of this clone. The V call is TRBV7-9, the J call TRBJ2-3, with 9 bases that match TRBD1. This CDR3 is built from 17 residues. Germline V gene sequence: CDR1 SEHNR, CDR2 FQNEAQ (reference sequence). V shed 2 bases and J 5 bases; nucleotides not matched to a gene: 11. The CDR3 bases are TGTGCCAGCAGCTTAAGTCTTCGGGACAGGGAAGGAGATACGCAGTATTTT. This encodes CASSLSLRDREGDTQYF.

The chain recombines TRBV5-1 with TRBJ2-5; 7 nucleotides match TRBD1. V was pared by 4 bases and J by 1 base, with 10 bases of the junction left unmatched. Looked up from germline, CDR1 is SGHRS and CDR2 is YFSETQ. CDR3 size: 16 residues. Here the CDR3 reads CASSPGSRTGQETQYF. Here the CDR3 DNA reads TGCGCCAGCAGCCCCGGGTCCCGGACAGGCCAAGAGACCCAGTACTTC.

V and J are TRBV7-2 and TRBJ2-4, with TRBD1 matching over 7 bases. The CDR3 consists of 16 residues. Germline-derived CDR1 and CDR2 are SGHTA and FQGNSA. V gave up 1 base and J gave up 2 bases; unmatched junction bases: 5. The CDR3 nucleotides are TGTGCCAGCAGCTTAGAACAGGGGAGTACCAAAAACATTCAGTACTTC. It is translated as CASSLEQGSTKNIQYF.

The V gene is TRBV19, the J gene TRBJ1-5; the D is unclear. The V end was cut by 0 bases, the J end by 3 bases, with 12 bases between. The CDR3 totals 16 residues. CDR1 is LNHDA, CDR2 SQIVND, per germline (reference sequence). CDR3 sequence (DNA): TGTGCCAGTAGTATAGAAGGGCTTACCCTCAATCAGCCCCAGCATTTT. Translated: CASSIEGLTLNQPQHF.

This chain joins TRBV25-1 and TRBJ1-1; D unresolved. Germline values: CDR1 MGHDK, CDR2 SYGVNS. V lost 7 bases, J lost 5 bases, and 17 bases lay in between. The CDR3 is 14 residues long. CDR3 DNA: TGTGCCAGCATGATGGGAGGAGGGAGGACTGAAGCTTTCTTT. Protein product: CASMMGGGRTEAFF.

The chain employs TRBV23-1 and TRBJ2-1; 7 bases map to TRBD1. TRBV23-1 is filed as an ORF, its function uncertain. The CDR3 sequence is 18 residues long. The J segment lost 7 bases and the V segment lost 1 base, leaving 16 bases of the junction unmatched. The CDR3 sequence: CASSQYLLIDRVKNEQFF. The CDR3 DNA sequence: TGCGCCAGCAGTCAATATCTCCTGATCGACAGGGTAAAAAATGAGCAGTTCTTC.

This chain uses TRBV7-9 with TRBJ2-7; TRBD1 is a possible D gene (5 bases). Germline V gene sequence: CDR1 SEHNR, CDR2 FQNEAQ (reference sequence). The CDR3 covers 13 residues. V was pared by 1 base and J by 2 bases, with 6 bases between. CDR3 nucleotides: TGTGCCAGCAGCTTAGACAGGACCTACGAGCAGTACTTC. Protein sequence: CASSLDRTYEQYF. The full variable domain, in which reference TRBV7-9 and TRBJ2-7 provide the parts outside the CDR3, is DTGVSQNPRHKITKRGQNVTFRCDPISEHNRLYWYRQTLGQGPEFLTYFQNEAQLEKSRLLSDRFSAERPKGSFSTLEIQRTEQGDSAMYLCASSLDRTYEQYFGPGTRLTVT.

CDR3 sequence reads: CATGSNRGSYNEQFF. The DNA for the CDR3 is TGTGCCACCGGATCAAACAGGGGTTCCTACAATGAGCAGTTCTTC. The chain joins TRBV15 to TRBJ2-1; 7 nucleotides match TRBD1. CDR3 length: 15 amino acids. Germline-derived CDR1 and CDR2 are LNHNV and YYDKDF (reference sequence). Trimming cost V 8 bases and J 1 base; bases outside gene matches: 8.

The chain's CDR3 is CASSGGYGYTF. In DNA form, the CDR3 reads TGTGCCAGCAGCGGAGGTTATGGCTACACCTTC. The V call is TRBV2, the J call TRBJ1-2; D ambiguous. V lost 6 bases and J 5 bases, leaving 7 bases between the germline ends. This CDR3 has 11 amino acids. Germline CDR1 and CDR2: SNHLY and FYNNEI.

This chain uses TRBV6-6 with TRBJ2-7, with 8 positions matching TRBD2. The V gene end was trimmed by 0 bases and the J gene end by 4 bases; junction bases not matched to a gene: 2. There are 14 residues in the CDR3. Per germline, CDR1 MNHNY and CDR2 SVGAGI (reference sequence). The CDR3 region is CASSYSSGGYEQYF. As DNA, the CDR3 is TGTGCCAGCAGTTACTCCAGCGGGGGTTACGAGCAGTACTTC.

By frequency in the sample, this clone is large. The chain has TRBV5-6 and TRBJ1-1, with unresolved D. CDR3 length: 13 amino acids. Germline values: CDR1 SGHDT, CDR2 YYEEEE. V lost 2 bases, J lost 6 bases, and 11 bases lay in between. CDR3 sequence: CASSLMTIAEAFF. The CDR3 bases are TGTGCCAGCAGCTTAATGACCATCGCTGAAGCTTTCTTT.

This clone has just one count. This rearrangement joins TRBV28 to TRBJ1-5; no reliable D call. CDR3 length equals 15 residues. The V end was cut by 6 bases, the J end by 7 bases, with 19 bases between. CDR1 is MDHEN and CDR2 is SYDVKM in the germline V gene. The CDR3 loop reads CASSGSASTRQPQHF. CDR3 nucleotides: TGTGCCAGCAGCGGTTCGGCTTCCACAAGGCAGCCCCAGCATTTT.

V and J are TRBV13 and TRBJ2-7; D is undetermined. Germline values: CDR1 PRHDT, CDR2 FYEKMQ (reference sequence). CDR3 size: 12 residues. The V end was cut by 0 bases, the J end by 3 bases, with 3 bases between. The CDR3, as DNA: TGTGCCAGCAGCTTAGGAGTCTACGAGCAGTACTTC. Translation: CASSLGVYEQYF.

This rearrangement joins TRBV10-3 to TRBJ2-7; D call uncertain. The V end was cut by 2 bases, the J end by 5 bases, with 4 bases between. In germline, CDR1 is ENHRY, CDR2 SYGVKD. The CDR3 is made up of 11 amino acids. As DNA, the CDR3 is TGTGCCATCAGTGAGACAAACGAGCAGTACTTC. It is translated as CAISETNEQYF.

A note on this clone: The germline gene is not matched at one end of the junction; a read error may be the cause. This chain links TRBV15 with TRBJ1-2; no reliable D call. This CDR3 has 16 residues. Germline V CDR1 and CDR2: LNHNV, YYDKDF (reference sequence). In DNA form, the CDR3 reads TGTGCCACCAGCAGAGATCCCGCCAGGACGAACTATGGCTACGCCTTC. As protein: CATSRDPARTNYGYAF.

This clone has just a few counts. This CDR3 reads CASSPRDWTYEQYF. As DNA, the CDR3 is TGTGCCAGCAGCCCCCGGGACTGGACCTACGAGCAGTACTTC. The chain links TRBV13 to TRBJ2-7; D possibly corresponds to TRBD2 (6 bases). The CDR3 consists of 14 residues. V was cut by 5 bases and J by 2 bases, with 13 bases left in between. The germline CDR1 and CDR2 sequences are PRHDT and FYEKMQ (reference sequence).

This clone has more than one count but fewer than ten. V and J are TRBV9 and TRBJ1-3; no reliable D call. V shed 0 bases and J shed 0 bases, with 4 bases lying between them. The germline V gene has CDR1 SGDLS and CDR2 YYNGEE. The CDR3 loop spans 14 amino acids. The CDR3 is CASSVDFSGNTIYF. CDR3 sequence (DNA): TGTGCCAGCAGCGTAGACTTCTCTGGAAACACCATATATTTT. Using reference TRBV9 and TRBJ1-3 for the parts outside the CDR3, the full variable domain is DSGVTQTPKHLITATGQRVTLRCSPRSGDLSVYWYQQSLDQGLQFLIQYYNGEERAKGNILERFSAQQFPDLHSELNLSSLELGDSALYFCASSVDFSGNTIYFGEGSWLTVV.

The count of this clone is one. The V and J genes are TRBV28 and TRBJ1-5; a weak D match, TRBD1 (5 bases). CDR1 is MDHEN, CDR2 SYDVKM, per germline. Trimming removed 3 bases from V and 9 bases from J, with 12 bases in between. The CDR3 covers 13 residues. CDR3 in DNA: TGTGCCAGCAGTTTTGAAGGGGTTCGGCCCCAGCATTTT. Protein product: CASSFEGVRPQHF.

A few counts support this clone. The chain recombines TRBV9 with TRBJ2-3; 7 bases are a match to TRBD1. The CDR3 loop spans 15 amino acids. Germline-derived CDR1 and CDR2 are SGDLS and YYNGEE. Germline trimming cut 0 bases from V and 1 base from J; bases unmatched to any gene: 2. In DNA form, the CDR3 reads TGTGCCAGCAGCGTAGCGGGGACAGGCACAGATACGCAGTATTTT. This gives the protein CASSVAGTGTDTQYF.

V usage is TRBV2 and J usage is TRBJ2-1; maybe TRBD2 (6 bases). Trimming shortened V by 3 bases and J by 8 bases, and 11 bases separated the two germline ends. CDR1 is SNHLY and CDR2 is FYNNEI in the germline V gene. The CDR3 runs to 13 residues. In DNA form, the CDR3 reads TGTGCCAGCAGTGATTCGGGAGTCTATGAGCAGTTCTTC. Residues: CASSDSGVYEQFF.

This CDR3 reads CASGHTGDNEQFF. The DNA of the CDR3 is TGTGCCAGCGGACATACTGGGGACAATGAGCAGTTCTTC. V and J are TRBV27 and TRBJ2-1, with D perhaps matching TRBD1 (5 bases). V lost 8 bases, J lost 5 bases, and 13 bases lay in between. CDR1 is MNHEY, CDR2 SMNVEV, per germline (reference sequence). The CDR3 loop spans 13 amino acids.

The chain recombines TRBV30 with TRBJ1-1, with D perhaps TRBD1 (5 bases). From germline, CDR1 is GTSNPN and CDR2 SVGIG (reference sequence). Trimming took 3 bases from V and 1 from J, leaving 9 bases between them. The length of the CDR3 is 13 residues. Here the CDR3 reads CAWRRQGNTEAFF. The CDR3 DNA sequence: TGTGCCTGGAGAAGGCAGGGGAACACTGAAGCTTTCTTT.

The genes are TRBV6-5 and TRBJ2-1, with D perhaps matching TRBD1 or TRBD2 (6 bases each). Trimming stripped 1 base from V and 4 bases from J, with 14 bases between. This CDR3 has 16 amino acids. Germline CDR1 and CDR2: MNHEY and SVGAGI. The CDR3 bases are TGTGCCAGCAGTTACTTTCTAAGGGGGGAGTACAATGAGCAGTTCTTC. Translated: CASSYFLRGEYNEQFF.

The rearrangement links TRBV6-5 to TRBJ2-7; 11 bases are a match to TRBD2. The J segment lost 7 bases and the V segment lost 0 bases, leaving 8 bases of the junction unmatched. Looked up from germline, CDR1 is MNHEY and CDR2 is SVGAGI. The CDR3 is made up of 16 amino acids. Here the CDR3 DNA reads TGTGCCAGCAGTTACTCGGGTAGCGGGAGGGCCGGGGAGCAGTACTTC. Its protein is CASSYSGSGRAGEQYF.